Sequencing of this T cell receptor beta chain was carried out in a study of graft-versus-host responses after intestinal transplantation. The overall study: All recipients got anti-thymocyte globulin induction, then tacrolimus and steroids for 2 to 4 years. Findings of the study overall: Early after transplant, HvG declines were associated with peak levels of circulating GvH clones. Allografts of one patient group, those with graft-donor T cell macrochimerism, had high graft-versus-host to host-versus-graft clonal ratios. Some GvH clones were seen earlier in gut or blood, suggesting intestinal origin.

The ends lost 5 bases at V and 6 bases at J; junction bases unmatched: 0. CDR1 and CDR2 from the germline V gene are SGHTA and FQGTGA. The CDR3 extends over 12 amino acids. Note on this clone: The antigen is undetermined.

TCRdb's copy holds only in-frame clones and misses some; the assay was immunoSEQ multiplex PCR. The sample lists some 96,000 clones, 80% to 95% occurring once. The source material was PBMCs, sampled around 68 weeks after intestinal transplant. The chain carries TRBV7-3 and TRBJ1-4, with 7 bases lining up with TRBD1. The source of this sequence is a human patient who received an intestinal transplant, so some T cells may come from the graft donor. Here the CDR3 DNA reads TGTGCCAGCAGCGGACAGGATGAAAAACTGTTTTTT. Translating it yields CASSGQDEKLFF.